Reported below is one T cell receptor beta chain. This clonotype was picked up many times. Which antigen it targets is not known. The junction shows a germline mismatch at one end, possibly a read error. The donors were roughly 38 Caucasian individuals from Russia, aged roughly 6 to 100 years, who were systemically healthy. About 10 milliliters of peripheral blood were collected from each donor into EDTA-treated Vacutainer tubes. Ficoll-Paque density-gradient centrifugation was used to isolate PBMCs, with at least 6 million per sample. Total RNA was extracted from PBMCs with Trizol reagent, with at least 5 micrograms obtained per sample. For every donor, flow cytometry on a PBMC aliquot measured the percentage of naive CD45RAhigh/CD27high T cells. From the germline V gene, CDR1 is SGHRS and CDR2 is YFSETQ. The CDR3 contains 13 residues, cysteine and phenylalanine counted. The only DNA kept is the CDR3, 39 bases in frame from the first base.

This record comes from a study of blood T cells in healthy people across ages (dated by TCRdb to between 2014 and 2017). A note on the overall study: Template switching captured roughly one uniquely barcoded TCR beta cDNA molecule per two T cells in model experiments. For two donors (one aged 18 to 29 and one aged 80 or older), the study analyzed two additional independent replicas of 1 million unique cDNA reads from the same blood draw. Donors were grouped into four age groups: young (average 16 years), middle-aged (about 38), aged (around 56) and long-lived (around 80). To track age-related changes in TCR beta repertoire diversity, the study relied on deep sequencing normalized with unique cDNA molecular identifiers.

The investigation overall reported the following: Estimates of total diversity based on one million sequenced T cells were regarded as lower bounds and as underestimates. Compared with the aged group, the long-lived group had more naive CD4+ T cells, fewer expanded clones and increased TCR diversity, suggesting age selection. As age increased, observed TCR beta diversity per million T cells dropped in a roughly linear way, and a significant reduction was already evident by age roughly 36. Conclusive comparison of naive and antigen-experienced compartments was prevented by the profiling of bulk unsorted PBMCs. There was a strong correlation between observed TCR beta diversity and the percentage of naive T cells measured by flow cytometry. Because donor CMV infection status was unknown, age-related changes in expanded clonotypes were potentially confounded.

Libraries were constructed by 5' RACE. The sequencing machine was an Illumina HiSeq 2500. A second roughly 7 to 11 cycle PCR used a sample-barcoded 5' primer and a J-beta primer mix. Each TCR beta cDNA molecule received a unique molecular identifier from a template-switch 5' adaptor carrying 12 random nucleotides. At least 3 million CDR3-containing paired-end reads were obtained from each sample. The Mint cDNA synthesis kit, primed by a TRBC-specific oligonucleotide, was used to synthesize first-strand cDNA from all RNA. All cDNA was treated with uracil-DNA glycosylase and then went through a first 18-cycle PCR with the universal primers M1SS and BC2_uni_R. As for the authors' bioinformatics: Each sample was normalized by randomly selecting 1 million high-quality reads, each carrying a distinct molecular identifier. Reads sharing molecular identifiers were discarded rather than binned into consensus sequences. MiTCR, set to a Q25 quality threshold and the strictest error-elimination algorithm, was used for CDR3 identification, clonotype clustering and error correction. A nonparametric unseen species model using Euler transformation provided a lower-bound estimate of total TCR beta diversity. Using fastp trimming at Q25 and MiXCR clonotype assembly, TCRdb reanalyzed the public sequencing data and kept in-frame beta chains. When rows share a CDR3 protein, they turn into one entry using the most common DNA and genes. The V and J calls, along with clone size, are taken from TCRdb and not from the paper's own processing. The table for this sample lists some 560,000 distinct CDR3 sequences; approximately 26% of them were counted only once. The ten top clones hold 3.6% of the sample.

These same data were also listed under a study on T cells of mothers and their children. Reported in the second study: Nine systemically healthy Caucasian individuals served as donors, namely three mothers together with their six children. cDNA synthesis used all of the extracted RNA, with approximately 1.4 ug of RNA in each 15 ul reaction. In the second PCR, the M1S primer introduced both the sample barcodes and 2-4 random nucleotides. More than 8 million TCR beta CDR3 reads were obtained from each mother, and about 3 million reads were obtained from each child. In both related and unrelated pairs, thymic selection shapes the output of TCR recombination in a similar way, with inherited differences having only a minor effect. Normalized repertoire overlap was always found to be slightly, but never significantly, higher in related mother-child pairs than in unrelated mother-child pairs. Persistent microchimeric T cell clones were not detected, at a sensitivity of about 100 clones per million clonotypes. The study used deep NGS to compare TCR beta repertoires of mothers and children, seeking features distinguishing related mother-child pairs from unrelated individuals. On average, the children were approximately 11 +/- 4 years old, while the mothers were about 37 +/- 4 years old. Libraries were sequenced on Illumina HiSeq 2000 with 100+100 nt paired-end reads after adapter ligation with NEBNext reagents. To prevent cross-contamination, the mother and child libraries were prepared a month apart and were sequenced in separate runs. Between roughly 500,000 and 2,300,000 distinct TCR beta clonotypes were identified per donor. Naive TCR beta clonotypes were estimated from low-frequency clonotypes matched to each donor's FACS-determined naive share, without sorting.

The clonotype was recovered from a boy aged 2 to 9 in good health. This chain joins TRBV5-1 to TRBJ2-5; too little of a D gene remains to name it. The sequenced material came from blood. The nucleotide sequence is given as TGTGCCAGCAGCCCAAGAACAGAAGAGACCCAGTACTTC. Its protein is CASSPRTEETQYF.